A selection of T cell receptor beta chains follows, all from one sample in a study of CD8 T cells in ankylosing spondylitis. From the 5' RACE reads, TCRdb called clonotypes with MiXCR, one entry per CDR3 protein. The sample lists 300,000 to 350,000 distinct CDR3 sequences, roughly 20% occurring once. Specimen: blood, either unsorted or a sorted T cell fraction (not recorded which). These receptors all come from a female donor with ankylosing spondylitis or in good health (not recorded which). Both conserved end residues are trimmed from each CDR3. Fields, in order: J gene, V gene, CDR3 protein.

TRBJ1-1,TRBV29-1,SAPPTAGTEAF
TRBJ2-1,TRBV5-1,ASSLDRGQGYNEQF
TRBJ2-7,TRBV7-2,ASTPPRRAHEQY
TRBJ2-2,TRBV5-1,ASSPGQGTNTGELF
TRBJ2-7,TRBV24-1,ATSETGILLEQY
TRBJ1-5,TRBV7-2,ASSLSINQPQH
TRBJ2-7,TRBV7-2,ASSSPGRSSYEQY
TRBJ2-1,TRBV5-1,ASRAGELDEQF
TRBJ2-1,TRBV6-2/TRBV6-3,ASSYEGAYNEQF
TRBJ1-5,TRBV4-1,ASSQGGRSIVNQPQH
TRBJ2-1,TRBV23-1,ASSRRTSAHNEQF
TRBJ1-1,TRBV20-1,SANLMNTEAF
TRBJ2-3,TRBV21-1,ASSAVRRRTSGSLATDTQY
TRBJ2-1,TRBV29-1,SVDPSSYNEQF
TRBJ2-1,TRBV12-5,ASGYQHEQF
TRBJ1-5,TRBV29-1,SVGQGDQPQH
TRBJ1-1,TRBV29-1,STGTANTEAF
TRBJ2-1,TRBV5-1,ASSSDLTRSKQF
TRBJ2-3,TRBV20-1,SARDPLAGGQGDTQY
TRBJ2-1,TRBV4-2,ASSQDKAGGYNEQF
TRBJ2-5,TRBV7-2,ASSFGSGRYQQTQY
TRBJ1-2,TRBV5-5,ASSLGGWSGYT
TRBJ1-3,TRBV5-5,ASTRPSSGNTIY
TRBJ2-1,TRBV10-3,AIRLAGEVDEQF
TRBJ2-5,TRBV12-3/TRBV12-4,ASSRTEETQY
TRBJ1-3,TRBV12-3/TRBV12-4,ASIRGGGAGGNTIY
TRBJ2-2,TRBV5-6,ASLNRDRGNRELF
TRBJ2-5,TRBV19,ASSITYGETQY
TRBJ1-4,TRBV20-1,SARWENEKLF
TRBJ2-1,TRBV9,ASSVRTSGRGNEQF
TRBJ1-4,TRBV2,ASTGQGNEKLF
TRBJ1-2,TRBV20-1,SAIEAYGYT
TRBJ2-4,TRBV28,ATYPGAKNIQY
TRBJ2-1,TRBV4-3,ASSASMGSYNEQF
TRBJ1-1,TRBV3-1,ASSPGTGSRIAF
TRBJ2-3,TRBV20-1,IARGVGGRGTDTQY
TRBJ1-5,TRBV12-3/TRBV12-4,ASRRTGSNQPQH
TRBJ2-2,TRBV6-6,ASSYGRAGELF
TRBJ1-1,TRBV5-1,ASSHSNRAGAF
TRBJ2-3,TRBV20-1,SAPDVAGDTQY
TRBJ1-4,TRBV12-3/TRBV12-4,ASSLKEKLF
TRBJ2-2,TRBV6-5,ASSYSRQGHTFNTGELF
TRBJ1-2,TRBV24-1,ATSVTEGYGYT
TRBJ2-3,TRBV7-2,ASSWDAGTDTQY
TRBJ2-1,TRBV4-1,ASSSRVTSGGNEQF
TRBJ2-1,TRBV27,ASSFRTGGNYNEQF
TRBJ1-3,TRBV5-1,ASSVGSFGNTIY
TRBJ1-1,TRBV29-1,SVEEQGATEAF
TRBJ1-3,TRBV20-1,SARGVPSGNTIY
TRBJ1-5,TRBV19,ASTETGNNQPQH
TRBJ1-1,TRBV5-1,ASSGQASATEAF
TRBJ2-7,TRBV20-1,SAPSRQGAVYEQY
TRBJ2-2,TRBV12-3/TRBV12-4,ASRRPGVTTGELF
TRBJ2-7,TRBV28,ASTLNSYEQY
TRBJ1-2,TRBV18,ASSDQGNYGYT
TRBJ2-3,TRBV10-3,ASEREKGTDTQY
TRBJ2-3,TRBV7-2,ASSFQVDDTQY